This T cell receptor beta chain was identified in a study of T cell responses to AZD1222 COVID-19 vaccine. J lost 2 bases, V lost 0 bases, and 7 bases had no gene match. Germline loops: CDR1 SGHRS, CDR2 YFSETQ. CDR3 length equals 17 residues. TCRdb keeps only in-frame clones here, not all; method: immunoSEQ multiplex PCR. This repertoire shows about 100,000 clones, approximately 87% found once; its top ten account for approximately 16%. J is TRBJ2-7 and V is TRBV5-1; TRBD1 matches 11 bases. This material consisted of peripheral blood, taken on day 0 of AZD1222 vaccination. This clonotype was sampled from an adult in good health. The CDR3 coding sequence is TGCGCCAGCAGCTTGGAGGCGGGGGGACAGGGGGCCTACGAGCAGTACTTC. As protein: CASSLEAGGQGAYEQYF.